Listed here is a single TCR beta chain. Its antigen is currently unknown. The source of the sample is a study of shared clonotypes between healthy human individuals. Study results and limitations: Sample collection involved blood only; tissue repertoires are likely different. Richness estimates generally favored naive over memory subsets.

At a deep level, the assay was run. Here immunoSEQ multiplex PCR was the method, and the copy in TCRdb shows in-frame clones only, minus some. The table shows about 2.5 million clones, with under 95% occurring only once. The CDR3 covers 15 residues. Trimming left V 4 bases short and J 7 bases short, with 16 bases between. Germline V gene data show CDR1 as SEHNR and CDR2 as FQNEAQ (reference sequence). Sequenced input: naive CD4+ T cells from PBMCs. Subset in this sample: CD45RA+ positively selected. The chain is built from TRBV7-9 and TRBJ2-2, with D unresolved. The receptor was isolated from a man aged 18 to 29 in good health. Some clones in this sample may be carry-over from other donors' samples. The CDR3 is CASSSSTMESGELFF. CDR3 in DNA: TGTGCCAGCAGCTCCTCAACCATGGAAAGCGGGGAGCTGTTTTTT.